The clone carrying this T cell receptor beta chain was recorded a few times. What it binds is unknown. The data belong to a study of regulatory T cells in long-lasting Graves disease. Across the study: Persistent cases took antithyroid drugs over 5 years and stayed TSH receptor antibody positive.

The CDR3 consists of 14 residues. The germline V gene encodes CDR1 MNHNS and CDR2 SASEGT. Building of the TCR beta libraries involved iRepertoire HTBI primers and Arm-PCR of CDR3 regions. TCRdb analysed the multiplex PCR reads with MiXCR anew, one entry per CDR3 protein. Among around 430,000 distinct CDR3 sequences listed, under 25% were seen once. General observations from the study: Among samples with persistent disease, TRBV28, TRBJ1-2 and TRBJ2-5 were favored.

Stated time point: persistent/refractory GD, antithyroid drugs over 5 years with positive TRAb. The TCR library was made from RNA extracted from PBMCs. The chain is built from TRBV6-1 and TRBJ2-5, with 10 bases aligning to TRBD2. The input for sequencing was peripheral blood mononuclear cells (PBMCs), taken when the disease was refractory, from a patient treated with antithyroid drugs. This clonotype was sampled from a female donor with Graves disease. In DNA, the CDR3 is TGTCCCTCCTCTAGCGGGGGTAAAGAAGAGACCCAGTACTTC. This gives the protein CPSSSGGKEETQYF.